This TCR beta chain was sequenced in a study of prognosis after radiotherapy for stage I lung cancer. In the study overall: Therapy given concurrently with stereotactic body radiotherapy reached no patient. Study conclusions and caveats: Whether the expanded TCR clones were tumor-specific was not determined.

CDR1 SGHNT and CDR2 YYREEE come from the germline V gene (reference sequence). The CDR3 totals 17 residues. V was pared by 1 base and J by 0 bases, with 16 bases between. As for this clonotype: Its cognate antigen is unknown.

Two rounds of multiplex PCR amplified TCR beta CDR3 from genomic DNA. Used in first-round PCR were primers specific to each TRBV and TRBJ gene. TCRdb passed the multiplex PCR reads through MiXCR, listing each CDR3 protein once. The table includes approximately 16,000 distinct CDR3 sequences, over 25% detected once. At each of two time points, approximately 5.8 milliliters of venous blood were taken. Sample: PBMCs, taken before or after stereotactic body radiation therapy (not recorded which). This TCR came from a donor aged 50 or older with non-small cell lung cancer. The genes are TRBV5-4 and TRBJ1-2; D might be TRBD1 (5 bases). This CDR3 reads CASSLTSGAAANYGYTF. The CDR3 DNA reads TGTGCCAGCAGCTTGACGTCCGGGGCAGCAGCTAACTATGGCTACACCTTC.